This T cell receptor beta chain was profiled in a study of OX40 agonist ivuxolimab in advanced cancers. Background for the entire study: Ivuxolimab was a fully human IgG2 agonistic monoclonal antibody targeting the costimulatory receptor OX40 (CD134). The point of sequencing TCRbeta in the periphery was to test whether ivuxolimab changed TCR sequence diversity and drove clonal T-cell expansion. Of the roughly 51 dose-escalation patients, hepatocellular carcinoma was present in roughly 19, melanoma in around 15, renal cell carcinoma in 9 and head and neck cancer in 9. The paper reports the monotherapy dose-escalation portion (N ≈ 50 patients) of the phase I ivuxolimab trial. Intravenous ivuxolimab was administered to patients every 2 weeks at six dose levels: 0.01, 0.1, 0.3, 1.5, 3 and 10 mg/kg. Patients were allowed to have had prior anti-PD-1, anti-PD-L1 or anti-CTLA-4 therapy, and around 37% of the dose-escalation patients had previously received checkpoint inhibitors. Partial responses occurred in three dose-escalation patients, of whom one had hepatocellular carcinoma and two had cutaneous melanoma. A male proportion of 82.7% and a mean age of approximately 58 years, ranging from 23 to 79, were recorded for the dose-escalation cohort. The paper as a whole reports these results and caveats: In the 0.1-3.0 mg/kg groups, partial responders had among the lowest normalized peripheral clonal expansion, particularly in CD8+ T cells. After ivuxolimab, more expanded clones were found on average in CD8+ T cells than in CD4+ T cells. At doses of 0.1 to 3.0 mg/kg, clonal expansion of both CD4+ and CD8+ blood T cells was observed from baseline to week 6. Which antigens the clonally expanded peripheral T cells were specific for was not determined. Low levels of normalized T-cell clonal expansion were also seen in some patients who did not respond.

Genomic DNA was isolated from the sorted cells so that the TCRbeta CDR3 region could be sequenced. The immunoSEQ Assay was used to sequence the TCRbeta CDR3 regions. The immuneACCESS repertoire file appears here via TCRdb, limited to in-frame rearrangements. These files lack a portion of the clones; in checked studies, under half of the deficit traces to unresolved V genes, and the cause of the others is not known. Recorded for this sample are tens of thousands of clones; over 60% of them occurred a single time. The top ten clones comprise roughly 1.5% of the sample. The trial excluded patients who had a history of autoimmune disease or who were on systemic immunosuppression. Peripheral blood for TCR sequencing was collected from all dose cohorts at baseline, on cycle 4 day 1, and on cycle 7 day 1. The samples were drawn from a first-in-human, open-label, multicenter phase I dose-escalation trial of ivuxolimab. Adults with locally advanced or metastatic melanoma, renal cell, hepatocellular, or head and neck squamous cell carcinoma were enrolled in the trial. Before TCR sequencing, CD4+ T cells and CD8+ T cells from peripheral blood were sorted into separate populations.

With regard to this clone: Its antigen is not yet known. Within one base of it there is no much larger clone, and no base qualities were kept.

This TCR was sampled from an adult with an advanced solid tumor such as melanoma, head and neck, liver or kidney cancer. The sequences come from CD4+ or CD8+ T cells sorted from blood, collected in a trial of the OX40 agonist ivuxolimab.

The base sequence is TGTGCCAGTAGTCTCGAAGGCGGGGGGACTAGCACAGATACGCAGTATTTT. Translated, it gives CASSLEGGGTSTDTQYF. The sequence is built from TRBV19 and TRBJ2-3; TRBD2 aligns with 8 central bases. CDR1 and CDR2 (LNHDA, SQIVND) derive from the germline V gene (reference sequence). The V end gives up 5 bases and the J end 0 bases, leaving 10 bases in the junction not matched to a gene. Including cysteine and phenylalanine, the CDR3 has 17 amino acids. Here the CDR3 DNA is all that survives: 51 bases in frame from base 1.